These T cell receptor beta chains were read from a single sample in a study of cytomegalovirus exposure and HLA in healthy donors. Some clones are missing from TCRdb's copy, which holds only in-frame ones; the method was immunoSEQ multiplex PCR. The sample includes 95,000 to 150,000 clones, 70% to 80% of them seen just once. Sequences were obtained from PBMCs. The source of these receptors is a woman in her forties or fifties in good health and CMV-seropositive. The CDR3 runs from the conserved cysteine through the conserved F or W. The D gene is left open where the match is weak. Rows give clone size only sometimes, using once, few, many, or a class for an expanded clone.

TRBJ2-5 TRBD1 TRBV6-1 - TGTGCCAGCAGTGGGGGACAGCAAGAGACCCAGTACTTC CASSGGQQETQYF
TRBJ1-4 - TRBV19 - TGTGCCAGTAGTTTCAGGGCGGAAAAACTGTTTTTT CASSFRAEKLFF
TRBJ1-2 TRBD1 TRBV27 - TGTGCCAGCAGCCCCAGCGGACAGGGTAGGGGCTACACCTTC CASSPSGQGRGYTF
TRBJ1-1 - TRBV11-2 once TGTGCCAGCGGGGCGCTGAACACTGAAGCTTTCTTT CASGALNTEAFF
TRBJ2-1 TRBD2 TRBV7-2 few TGTGCCAGCAGCTTAGCGGGGGGGTACAATGAGCAGTTCTTC CASSLAGGYNEQFF
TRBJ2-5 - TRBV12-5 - TGTGCTAGTGGTTTGGTACCCTACAAACCAACAGGGTGGGGGCAAGAGACCCAGTACTTC CASGLVPYKPTGWGQETQYF
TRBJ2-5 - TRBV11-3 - TGTGCCAGCAGCTTGTTCCCTCCACCAGTGCAAGAGACCCAGTACTTC CASSLFPPPVQETQYF
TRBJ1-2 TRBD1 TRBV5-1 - TGCGCCAGCAGCTTGGGGGGACAGAGTACCTATGGCTACACCTTC CASSLGGQSTYGYTF
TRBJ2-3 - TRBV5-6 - TGTGCCAGCAGCTTCGGGGTTAGGGACACAGATACGCAGTATTTT CASSFGVRDTDTQYF
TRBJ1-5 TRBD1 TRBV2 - TGTGCCAGCAGTGGGACAGGGTGGCAGCCCCAGCATTTT CASSGTGWQPQHF
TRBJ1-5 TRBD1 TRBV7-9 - TGTGCCAGCAGTCCCGGGACAGGGGCGGTGCAGCCCCAGCATTTT CASSPGTGAVQPQHF
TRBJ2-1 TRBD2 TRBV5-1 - TGCGCCAGCAGCTGGTCAGGGACTAGCGGGAGCGTGAATGAGCAGTTCTTC CASSWSGTSGSVNEQFF
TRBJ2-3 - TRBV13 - TGTGCCAGCAGCCCCGGGAGCGGAGCAGATACGCAGTATTTT CASSPGSGADTQYF
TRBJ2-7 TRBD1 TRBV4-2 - TGTGCCAGCAGCCAAGCCCGGACAGGAGCGGAGTACGAGCAGTACTTC CASSQARTGAEYEQYF
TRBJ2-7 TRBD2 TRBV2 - TGTGCCAGCAGTGAAGCGGCGGGGCTAGCGGTCTCCTACGAGCAGTACTTC CASSEAAGLAVSYEQYF
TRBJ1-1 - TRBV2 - TGTGCCAGCAGTGTCAGGGTAAACACTGAAGCTTTCTTT CASSVRVNTEAFF
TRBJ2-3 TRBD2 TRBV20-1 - TGCAGTGCCACCGGACTAGTTAGTCCGTATTTT CSATGLVSPYF
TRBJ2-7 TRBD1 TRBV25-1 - TGTGCCAGCAGTGAAGCCCAGGGGGTCTCCTACGAGCAGTACTTC CASSEAQGVSYEQYF
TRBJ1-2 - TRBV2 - TGTGCCAGGGATAAGCCCGGCAGGTTCGATGGCTACACCTTC CARDKPGRFDGYTF
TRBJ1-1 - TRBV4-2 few TGTGCCAGCAGCCAAGACAGGGCTGGGACTGAAGCTTTCTTT CASSQDRAGTEAFF
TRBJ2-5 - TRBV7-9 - TGTGCCAGCAGCCCCGGAGTTAATGGAGAGACCCAGTACTTC CASSPGVNGETQYF
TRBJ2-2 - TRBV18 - TGTGCCAGCTCACCCCCAAGCCGGGAGCTGTTTTTT CASSPPSRELFF
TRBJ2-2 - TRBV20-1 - TGCAGTGCTAGTAATGCCGGGGAGCTGTTTTTT CSASNAGELFF
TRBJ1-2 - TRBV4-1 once TGCGCCAGCAGCCAAGATTTCAGGTTGTCTAACTATGGCTACACCTTC CASSQDFRLSNYGYTF
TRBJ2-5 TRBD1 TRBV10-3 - TGTGCCATCAGCAGGACAGGGGAAATTCAAGAGACCCAGTACTTC CAISRTGEIQETQYF
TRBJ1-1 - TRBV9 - TGTGCCAGCCGGGGTCGGAACACTGAAGCTTTCTTT CASRGRNTEAFF
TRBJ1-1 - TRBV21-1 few TGTGCCAGCAGCAAAGCCGAATCTCGGTTGGGCCCGAACACTGAAGCTTTCTTT CASSKAESRLGPNTEAFF
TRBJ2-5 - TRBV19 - TGTGCCAGTAGTCTCCGAGGAGCTCTTGTGACCCAGTACTTC CASSLRGALVTQYF
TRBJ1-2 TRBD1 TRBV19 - TGTGCCAGTAGTATACGACAGGGGATAAAAGGCTACACCTTC CASSIRQGIKGYTF
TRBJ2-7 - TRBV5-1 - TGCGCCAGCGGACTCGGACGTACGGGAGAGCAGTACTTC CASGLGRTGEQYF
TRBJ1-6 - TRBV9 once TGTGCCAGCAGCGTAACAGGACGGCTAAATTCACCCCTCCACTTT CASSVTGRLNSPLHF
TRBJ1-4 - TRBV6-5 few TGTGCCAGCAGTTACCGGGGGTTTCCGGCTGAAAAACTGTTTTTT CASSYRGFPAEKLFF
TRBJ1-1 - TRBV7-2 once TGTGCCAGCAGCTCCTCCGGGACAACGAACACTGAAGCTTTCTTT CASSSSGTTNTEAFF
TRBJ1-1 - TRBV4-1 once TGCGCCAGCAGCCAAGGTCGCGCAGGTTCCACTGAAGCTTTCTTT CASSQGRAGSTEAFF
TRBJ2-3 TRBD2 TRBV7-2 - TGTGCCAGCAGCTTTGGACTTAGCGGGACTTCGCAGTATTTT CASSFGLSGTSQYF
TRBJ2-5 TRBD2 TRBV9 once TGTGCCAGCAGCGCCCGACTAGCGGGAGAAGAGACCCAGTACTTC CASSARLAGEETQYF
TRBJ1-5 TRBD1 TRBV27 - TGTGCCAGCCGGGACAGTAGCAATCAGCCCCAGCATTTT CASRDSSNQPQHF
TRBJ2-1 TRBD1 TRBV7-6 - TGTGCCAGCAGCCCAGGGGGCGCTGAGCAGTTCTTC CASSPGGAEQFF
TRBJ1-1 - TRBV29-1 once TGCAGCGTTGTTTCCCAGTCTGAAGCTTTCTTT CSVVSQSEAFF
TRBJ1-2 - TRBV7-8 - TGTGCCAGCAGCTTAGTCCGGACAACAAACTATGGCTACACCTTC CASSLVRTTNYGYTF
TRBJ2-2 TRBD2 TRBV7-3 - TGTGCCAGCAGCCCGGGACTAAACACCGGGGAGCTGTTTTTT CASSPGLNTGELFF
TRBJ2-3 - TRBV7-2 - TGTGCCAGCAGCAGGGGGTGGGGGGGCGGCTCTTACACAGATACGCAGTATTTT CASSRGWGGGSYTDTQYF
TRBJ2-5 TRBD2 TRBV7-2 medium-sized TGTGCCAGCAGCTCCGGGGGGGCCTTGGAGACCCAGTACTTC CASSSGGALETQYF
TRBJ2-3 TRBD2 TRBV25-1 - TGTGCCAGCAGTGACAGCGGGAGGACGGGGGATACGCAGTATTTT CASSDSGRTGDTQYF
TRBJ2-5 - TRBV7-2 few TGTGCCAGCAGCTTAGCGCGGGAGACCCAGTACTTC CASSLARETQYF
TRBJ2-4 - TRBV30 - TGTGCCTGGAGTGTACTTCAACTAGCCAAAAACATTCAGTACTTC CAWSVLQLAKNIQYF
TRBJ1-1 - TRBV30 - TGTGCCTGGAGTGGCAGGGGGAACACTGAAGCTTTCTTT CAWSGRGNTEAFF
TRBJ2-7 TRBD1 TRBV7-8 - TGTGCCAGCAGCTCGGACAGGGGCGAGCAGTACTTC CASSSDRGEQYF